The 30 T cell receptor beta chains reported below all come from one sample, sequenced in a study of control samples from healthy donors and cancer patients. Clones were read by immunoSEQ multiplex PCR, and TCRdb kept only the in-frame ones, dropping some. The sample has 350,000 to 450,000 clones; over 75% are singletons. The source material was PBMCs. The receptors stem from a man aged 35-49 years with head and neck cancer.

V and J are TRBV11-1 and TRBJ2-5; 7 nucleotides line up with TRBD1. Germline CDR1 and CDR2: SGHAT and FQDESV (reference sequence). J was trimmed by 4 bases and V by 5 bases; bases with no gene match: 10. This CDR3 has 15 residues. The CDR3 nucleotides are TGTGCCAGCAGCCGCGACAGGGTAATGGGAGAGACCCAGTACTTC. It is translated as CASSRDRVMGETQYF.

The chain carries TRBV5-1 and TRBJ2-1; D is undetermined. Germline V gene data show CDR1 as SGHRS and CDR2 as YFSETQ. The CDR3 is 15 residues long. V lost 4 bases and J 5 bases, leaving 16 bases between the germline ends. The CDR3 bases are TGCGCCAGCAGCCCGGTGGGCCGGTCTGACAATGAGCAGTTCTTC. It is translated as CASSPVGRSDNEQFF.

The CDR3 DNA follows: TGTGCCAGCAGCCGCCGGGAGGACTATGGCTACACCTTC. Encoded protein: CASSRREDYGYTF. J is TRBJ1-2 and V is TRBV3-1 (or the pseudogene TRBV3-2); unclear D gene. Germline values: CDR1 LGHDT, CDR2 YNNKEL (reference sequence). CDR3 length: 13 residues. Trimming stripped 4 bases from V and 3 bases from J, with 9 bases between.

The J gene is TRBJ1-2, the V gene TRBV19; D ambiguous. Trimming stripped 2 bases from V and 8 bases from J, with 12 bases between. The CDR3 length is 13 residues. The germline gives CDR1 LNHDA, CDR2 SQIVND (reference sequence). The CDR3 nucleotides read TGTGCCAGTAGTATAATCGGGGATGGCGGCTACACCTTC. Translated: CASSIIGDGGYTF.

This clone came up once. V and J are TRBV27 and TRBJ1-5; the D is unclear. The CDR3 spans 18 residues. Germline V gene sequence: CDR1 MNHEY, CDR2 SMNVEV (reference sequence). Trimming pared 6 bases from V and 7 bases from J, leaving 28 bases between. This CDR3 reads CASSRSKGGIAQWQPQHF. The DNA for the CDR3 is TGTGCCAGCAGCCGAAGCAAGGGAGGGATAGCCCAATGGCAGCCCCAGCATTTT.

The genes are TRBV6-6 and TRBJ2-2, with D possibly matching TRBD2 (5 bases). Trimming stripped 7 bases from V and 6 bases from J, with 12 bases between. The length of the CDR3 is 13 residues. The germline V gene encodes CDR1 MNHNY and CDR2 SVGAGI (reference sequence). For the CDR3, the DNA is TGTGCCAGCATCAAGGGAGTACCCGGGGAGCTGTTTTTT. Its translation is CASIKGVPGELFF.

In DNA form, the CDR3 reads TGTGCCAGCAGTAATCCTTCCGGCCAGGACAATCAGCCCCAGCATTTT. As protein: CASSNPSGQDNQPQHF. V gene TRBV6-6 combines with J gene TRBJ1-5; D ambiguous. Germline lookup yields CDR1 MNHNY and CDR2 SVGAGI (reference sequence). The CDR3 contains 16 residues. V lost 5 bases and J 3 bases, leaving 17 bases between the germline ends.

V usage is TRBV7-9 and J usage is TRBJ2-5; 7 bases map to TRBD2. Germline loops: CDR1 SEHNR, CDR2 FQNEAQ (reference sequence). The CDR3 consists of 16 residues. V lost 5 bases and J lost 3; bases outside the gene matches: 12. This chain's CDR3 is CASSPFLGGFEETQYF. The CDR3 nucleotides are TGTGCCAGCAGCCCCTTTCTGGGAGGGTTTGAAGAGACCCAGTACTTC.

The chain recombines TRBV23-1 with TRBJ2-7; TRBD2 matches at 9 bases. TRBV23-1 is classed as an ORF, of uncertain function. The J segment lost 4 bases and the V segment lost 4 bases, leaving 8 bases of the junction unmatched. This CDR3 contains 15 residues. CDR3 region: CASSLLGREGYEQYF. The CDR3 DNA sequence: TGCGCCAGCAGTCTTTTAGGGCGGGAGGGATACGAGCAGTACTTC.

The chain links TRBV12-2 to TRBJ1-5; the DNA was not used to check the table's D call, TRBD1. TRBV12-2 is recorded as a pseudogene. The CDR3 is made up of 19 amino acids. In DNA form, the CDR3 reads TGTGCAAGTCGCTTAGGGACAGGGGTCTTGTTTGAACGCAATCAGCCCCAGCATTTT. It translates to CASRLGTGVLFERNQPQHF.

In its sample, this clone was seen once. The chain is built from TRBV9 and TRBJ2-7; 7 bases line up with TRBD2. CDR3 length: 14 amino acids. The J segment lost 0 bases and the V segment lost 4 bases, leaving 4 bases of the junction unmatched. The V gene's germline CDR1 is SGDLS and CDR2 YYNGEE. CDR3 sequence reads: CASSTTSSSYEQYF. As DNA, the CDR3 is TGTGCCAGCAGCACGACTAGCTCCTCCTACGAGCAGTACTTC.

The CDR3 region is CASRRTGGQGYTF. CDR3 in DNA: TGTGCCAGCAGGAGGACAGGCGGGCAGGGCTACACCTTC. The J gene is TRBJ1-2, the V gene TRBV28; 7 bases are a match to TRBD1. This CDR3 is 13 amino acids long. The V gene's germline CDR1 is MDHEN and CDR2 SYDVKM. V lost 6 bases to trimming and J lost 8 bases; unmatched junction nucleotides: 9.

V and J are TRBV7-3 and TRBJ2-1; 14 nucleotides match TRBD2. The CDR3 length is 15 residues. In germline, CDR1 is SGHTA, CDR2 FQGTGA. The V segment lost 4 bases and the J segment 5 bases; nucleotides outside the gene matches: 1. In DNA form, the CDR3 reads TGTGCCAGCAGCTCGACTAGCGGGGGGGACAATGAGCAGTTCTTC. Its translation: CASSSTSGGDNEQFF. The full variable domain, in which reference TRBV7-3 and TRBJ2-1 provide the parts outside the CDR3, is GAGVSQTPSNKVTEKGKYVELRCDPISGHTALYWYRQSLGQGPEFLIYFQGTGAADDSGLPNDRFFAVRPEGSVSTLKIQRTERGDSAVYLCASSSTSGGDNEQFFGPGTRLTVL.

The count of this clone is one. V is TRBV29-1 and J is TRBJ2-5; 12 nucleotides match TRBD1. Germline trimming cut 6 bases from V and 2 bases from J; bases unmatched to any gene: 1. The germline gives CDR1 SQVTM, CDR2 ANQGSEA. The CDR3 sequence is 13 residues long. The CDR3 coding sequence is TGCAGCGTGGGACAGGGGGCACAAGAGACCCAGTACTTC. Encoded protein: CSVGQGAQETQYF.

This chain links TRBV5-1 with TRBJ1-5, with D unresolved. Germline V lookup: CDR1 SGHRS, CDR2 YFSETQ. The ends were cut back, 4 bases at V and 3 bases at J, with 8 bases in the middle. The CDR3 covers 13 residues. The CDR3 sequence: CASSESINQPQHF. The DNA for the CDR3 is TGCGCCAGCAGCGAGTCCATCAATCAGCCCCAGCATTTT. The variable domain in full, with the rest retrieved from reference TRBV5-1 and TRBJ1-5, is KAGVTQTPRYLIKTRGQQVTLSCSPISGHRSVSWYQQTPGQGLQFLFEYFSETQRNKGNFPGRFSGRQFSNSRSEMNVSTLELGDSALYLCASSESINQPQHFGDGTRLSIL.

The V call is TRBV29-1, the J call TRBJ2-7, with TRBD1 matching 7 bases. Germline trimming cut 4 bases from V and 3 bases from J; bases unmatched to any gene: 6. Germline V gene lookup returns CDR1 SQVTM and CDR2 ANQGSEA. This CDR3 has 13 amino acids. The CDR3 nucleotides read TGCAGCGTTGGCAGCCGGGACAGCTACGAGCAGTACTTC. This codes for CSVGSRDSYEQYF.

In this sample, this clone turned up once. The V and J genes are TRBV5-1 and TRBJ1-4; possibly TRBD1 for D (5 bases). Germline V gene lookup returns CDR1 SGHRS and CDR2 YFSETQ. The length of the CDR3 is 14 residues. Trimming left V 2 bases short and J 8 bases short, with 13 bases between. CDR3 region: CASSLRGGREKLFF. DNA of the CDR3: TGCGCCAGCAGCTTACGTGGGGGTAGGGAAAAACTGTTTTTT.

This chain joins TRBV2 and TRBJ1-2; TRBD1 aligns across 9 bases. Trimming at V came to 3 bases and at J to 4 bases, leaving 6 bases not matched to a gene. CDR1 is SNHLY, CDR2 FYNNEI, per germline. This CDR3 is 15 amino acids long. The CDR3: CASSEGTGRGYGYTF. Here the CDR3 DNA reads TGTGCCAGCAGTGAGGGGACAGGGAGGGGCTATGGCTACACCTTC.

The chain couples TRBV6-5 to TRBJ2-7, with 7 bases matching TRBD2. V trimming: 8 bases; J trimming: 3 bases; junction bases outside the gene matches: 10. Germline V gene sequence: CDR1 MNHEY, CDR2 SVGAGI. The CDR3 sequence is 14 residues long. CDR3 amino acids: CASRGGASGYEQYF. CDR3 coding DNA: TGTGCCAGCCGAGGAGGGGCTAGCGGCTACGAGCAGTACTTC.

J is TRBJ2-7 and V is TRBV3-1 (or the pseudogene TRBV3-2); D call uncertain. Germline-derived CDR1 and CDR2 are LGHDT and YNNKEL (reference sequence). The V end was cut by 0 bases, the J end by 4 bases, with 4 bases between. The CDR3 sequence is 12 residues long. The CDR3 spells CASSQETYEQYF. The CDR3 bases are TGTGCCAGCAGCCAAGAGACATACGAGCAGTACTTC.

V and J are TRBV18 and TRBJ2-3, with 12 bases matching TRBD1. The germline V gene has CDR1 KGHSH and CDR2 LQKENI. CDR3 length: 21 amino acids. V was pared by 1 base and J by 0 bases, with 14 bases of the junction left unmatched. The CDR3 region has the DNA TGTGCCAGCTCACCACAGGGACAGGGGGCCTCCCGGCCCTCTAGCACAGATACGCAGTATTTT. Amino acids: CASSPQGQGASRPSSTDTQYF.

The V gene is TRBV5-1, the J gene TRBJ1-1; D perhaps matches TRBD1 (5 bases). Germline CDR1 SGHRS, CDR2 YFSETQ. V shed 1 base and J shed 1 base, with 8 bases lying between them. This CDR3 is 14 amino acids long. The CDR3 is CASSLSQGNTEAFF. The CDR3 DNA is TGCGCCAGCAGCTTGTCGCAGGGGAACACTGAAGCTTTCTTT.

The rearrangement links TRBV9 to TRBJ2-7, with D possibly TRBD2 on 5 matching bases. Germline CDR1 reads SGDLS; CDR2 reads YYNGEE. This CDR3 region has 15 residues. V was shortened by 0 bases and J by 1 base, with 11 bases between the two germline ends. The chain's CDR3 is CASSVGLALSYEQYF. CDR3 in DNA: TGTGCCAGCAGCGTAGGTCTAGCCCTTTCCTACGAGCAGTACTTC.

The chain couples TRBV7-9 to TRBJ1-6; 10 nucleotides align to TRBD1. Trimming cost V 7 bases and J 7 bases; bases outside gene matches: 7. The CDR3 has 15 amino acids. Germline lookup yields CDR1 SEHNR and CDR2 FQNEAQ (reference sequence). CDR3 region: CASNSGDRGNSPLHF. CDR3 sequence (DNA): TGTGCCAGCAACTCGGGGGACAGGGGCAATTCACCCCTCCACTTT. Filled out from reference TRBV7-9 and TRBJ1-6, the complete variable domain reads DTGVSQNPRHKITKRGQNVTFRCDPISEHNRLYWYRQTLGQGPEFLTYFQNEAQLEKSRLLSDRFSAERPKGSFSTLEIQRTEQGDSAMYLCASNSGDRGNSPLHFGNGTRLTVT.

The V and J genes are TRBV9 and TRBJ2-5, with D possibly being TRBD2 (6 bases). CDR1 is SGDLS, CDR2 YYNGEE, per germline. CDR3 length equals 14 residues. The ends were cut back, 0 bases at V and 4 bases at J, with 10 bases in the middle. Written as DNA, the CDR3 is TGTGCCAGCAGCGTAGTCCCAGCGGGAGAGACCCAGTACTTC. Amino acids: CASSVVPAGETQYF.

This clone came up once. This sequence joins TRBV4-3 and TRBJ2-3; the D is unclear. With 0 bases removed from V and 2 bases from J, the gap between germline ends came to 9 bases. CDR1 is LGHNA and CDR2 is YSLEER in the germline V gene. The CDR3 loop spans 15 amino acids. This CDR3 reads CASSQEGPTTDTQYF. Written as DNA, the CDR3 is TGCGCCAGCAGCCAAGAAGGTCCCACCACAGATACGCAGTATTTT.

The chain has TRBV6-6 and TRBJ2-7, with no clear D. V lost 6 bases, J lost 0 bases, and 12 bases lay in between. There are 14 residues in the CDR3. Germline V gene data show CDR1 as MNHNY and CDR2 as SVGAGI (reference sequence). CDR3 in amino acids: CASSRLLSSYEQYF. The CDR3 nucleotides read TGTGCCAGCAGCCGCCTGCTTAGCTCCTACGAGCAGTACTTC.

The chain carries TRBV20-1 and TRBJ1-2, with D hard to call. The V gene lost 4 bases and the J gene lost 8 bases, with 11 bases spanning the gap. Germline assignment: CDR1 DFQATT and CDR2 SNEGSKA (reference sequence). This CDR3 contains 11 residues. CDR3 nucleotides: TGCAGTGCTATAGCGGGGTCAGGCTACACCTTC. Translated: CSAIAGSGYTF.

This clone was counted a single time. V usage is TRBV5-1 and J usage is TRBJ2-7, with 13 bases fitting TRBD2. Germline CDR1 is SGHRS and CDR2 is YFSETQ. The CDR3 loop spans 15 amino acids. With 4 bases clipped from V and 7 bases from J, the junction kept 8 bases outside the gene matches. CDR3 in DNA: TGCGCCAGCAGCCGGACTAGCGGGAGTGTTTTTGAGCAGTACTTC. Protein: CASSRTSGSVFEQYF.

This rearrangement joins TRBV6-4 to TRBJ2-5; 9 bases align to TRBD1. Germline loops: CDR1 MRHNA, CDR2 SNTAGT. This CDR3 is built from 15 residues. Trimming took 3 bases from V and 3 from J; bases not matched to a gene: 5. CDR3: CASSEFGTGKETQYF. The CDR3 DNA is TGTGCCAGCAGTGAGTTTGGGACAGGGAAAGAGACCCAGTACTTC.